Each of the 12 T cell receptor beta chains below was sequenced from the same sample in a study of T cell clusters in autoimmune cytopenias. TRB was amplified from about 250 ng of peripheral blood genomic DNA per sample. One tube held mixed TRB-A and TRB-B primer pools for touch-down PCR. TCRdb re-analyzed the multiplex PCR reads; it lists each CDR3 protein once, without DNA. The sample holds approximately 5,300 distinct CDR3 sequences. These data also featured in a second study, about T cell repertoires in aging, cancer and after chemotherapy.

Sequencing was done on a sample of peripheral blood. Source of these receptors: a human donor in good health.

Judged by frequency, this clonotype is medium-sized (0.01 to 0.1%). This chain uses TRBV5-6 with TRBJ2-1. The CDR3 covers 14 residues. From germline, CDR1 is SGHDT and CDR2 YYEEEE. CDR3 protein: CASSFAEAYNEQFF.

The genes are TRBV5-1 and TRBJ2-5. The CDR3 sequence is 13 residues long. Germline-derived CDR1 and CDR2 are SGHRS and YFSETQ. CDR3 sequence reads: CASSLTGMETQYF.

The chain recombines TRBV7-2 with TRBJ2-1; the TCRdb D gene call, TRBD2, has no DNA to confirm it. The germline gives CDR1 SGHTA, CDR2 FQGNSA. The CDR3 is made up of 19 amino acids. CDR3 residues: CASSLFGLAGGGSYNEQFF.

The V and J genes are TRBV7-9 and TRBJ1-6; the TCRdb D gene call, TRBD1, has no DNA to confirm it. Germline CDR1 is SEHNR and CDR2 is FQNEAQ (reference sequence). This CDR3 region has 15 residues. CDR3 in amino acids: CASSLDGTENSPLHF.

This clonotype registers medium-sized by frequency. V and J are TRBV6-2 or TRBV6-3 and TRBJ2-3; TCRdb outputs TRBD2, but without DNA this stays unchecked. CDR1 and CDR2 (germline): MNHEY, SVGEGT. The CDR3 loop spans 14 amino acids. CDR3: CASSYVEGTDTQYF.

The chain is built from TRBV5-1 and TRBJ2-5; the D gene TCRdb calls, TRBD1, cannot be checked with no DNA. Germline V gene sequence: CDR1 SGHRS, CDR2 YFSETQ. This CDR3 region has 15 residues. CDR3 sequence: CASSSGDGFQETQYF.

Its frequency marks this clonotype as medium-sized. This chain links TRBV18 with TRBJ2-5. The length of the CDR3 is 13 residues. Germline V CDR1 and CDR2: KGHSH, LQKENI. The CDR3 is CASSPHPKETQYF.

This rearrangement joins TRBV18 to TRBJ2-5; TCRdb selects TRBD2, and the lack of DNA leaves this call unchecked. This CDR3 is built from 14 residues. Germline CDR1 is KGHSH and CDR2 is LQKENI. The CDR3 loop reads CASSPPGRGETQYF.

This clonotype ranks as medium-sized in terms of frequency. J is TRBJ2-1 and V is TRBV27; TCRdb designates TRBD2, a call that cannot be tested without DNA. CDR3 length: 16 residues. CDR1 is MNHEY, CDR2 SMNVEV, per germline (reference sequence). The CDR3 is CASRLQGTTSGGEQFF.

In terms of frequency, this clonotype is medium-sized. CDR3 sequence: CATSRDFSGAQFF. The chain has TRBV15 and TRBJ2-1; as DNA is missing, the TRBD2 call by TCRdb cannot be tested. CDR3 length: 13 amino acids. CDR1 is LNHNV, CDR2 YYDKDF, per germline (reference sequence).

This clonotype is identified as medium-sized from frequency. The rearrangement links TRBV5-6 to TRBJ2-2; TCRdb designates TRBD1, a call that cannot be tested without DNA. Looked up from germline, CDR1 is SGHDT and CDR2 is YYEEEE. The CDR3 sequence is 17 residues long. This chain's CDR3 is CASSSYGTGRNTGELFF.

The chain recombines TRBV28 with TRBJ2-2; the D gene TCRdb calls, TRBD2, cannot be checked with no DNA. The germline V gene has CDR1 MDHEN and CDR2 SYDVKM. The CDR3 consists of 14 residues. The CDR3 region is CASSPPPIGGELFF.